This entry lists 27 T cell receptor beta chains sequenced from one sample in a study of cytomegalovirus exposure and HLA in healthy donors. The PCR had 60 Vbeta and 13 Jbeta primers. Produced via immunoSEQ multiplex PCR; TCRdb's table is partial and in-frame only. Among tens of thousands of clones listed, roughly 81% were seen once. Material for sequencing was PBMCs. These receptors originate from a man in his thirties or forties in good health and CMV-seronegative.

This clone was seen a handful of times. The chain links TRBV5-1 to TRBJ1-3, with D possibly TRBD1 on 5 matching bases. Germline V CDR1 and CDR2: SGHRS, YFSETQ. The CDR3 spans 13 residues. Trimming shortened V by 0 bases and J by 4 bases, and 5 bases separated the two germline ends. CDR3 in amino acids: CASSLEGGNTIYF. The CDR3 coding sequence is TGCGCCAGCAGCTTGGAGGGGGGAAACACCATATATTTT.

This clone was seen more than once but under ten times. The genes are TRBV6-6 and TRBJ1-1, with a weak D call TRBD1 (6 bases). The germline V gene has CDR1 MNHNY and CDR2 SVGAGI (reference sequence). This CDR3 is built from 15 residues. Trimming stripped 6 bases from V and 0 bases from J, with 14 bases between. CDR3: CASRPLGQMNTEAFF. The CDR3 DNA reads TGTGCCAGCAGACCACTTGGACAGATGAACACTGAAGCTTTCTTT.

This clone was counted only a few times. The chain couples TRBV19 to TRBJ1-2, with D perhaps matching TRBD1 (5 bases). CDR1 LNHDA and CDR2 SQIVND come from the germline V gene (reference sequence). V gave up 1 base and J gave up 1 base, with 10 bases separating them. The CDR3 contains 15 residues. CDR3 loop: CASSIVPTVNYGYTF. The CDR3 DNA sequence: TGTGCCAGTAGTATAGTCCCGACAGTTAACTATGGCTACACCTTC.

The genes are TRBV9 and TRBJ2-3; D is unresolved. Between the trimmed V and J ends, which lost 0 bases and 0 bases, there was a span of 5 bases. The CDR3 has 14 residues. Looked up from germline, CDR1 is SGDLS and CDR2 is YYNGEE. The chain's CDR3 is CASSVDSSTDTQYF. CDR3 nucleotides: TGTGCCAGCAGCGTAGACAGTAGCACAGATACGCAGTATTTT.

The chain's CDR3 is CASNRLNEKLFF. The CDR3 DNA follows: TGTGCCAGTAACAGGCTAAATGAAAAACTGTTTTTT. The chain joins TRBV19 to TRBJ1-4, with D perhaps matching TRBD1 (5 bases). This CDR3 region has 12 residues. With 7 bases removed from V and 5 bases from J, the gap between germline ends came to 8 bases. The germline V gene has CDR1 LNHDA and CDR2 SQIVND (reference sequence).

A single count supports this clone. This chain uses TRBV18 with TRBJ1-6; weak D call: TRBD1 (6 bases). This CDR3 has 15 residues. From germline, CDR1 is KGHSH and CDR2 LQKENI. V was pared by 6 bases and J by 6 bases, with 15 bases between. CDR3 residues: CASSSTSGVNSPLHF. CDR3 nucleotides: TGTGCCAGCTCCTCCACTTCAGGGGTTAATTCACCCCTCCACTTT.

This clone came up a few times. The V and J genes are TRBV6-5 and TRBJ2-1, with TRBD2 identical over 8 bases. The CDR3 has 14 amino acids. V gave up 5 bases and J gave up 7 bases; unmatched junction bases: 7. The germline gives CDR1 MNHEY, CDR2 SVGAGI. The DNA for the CDR3 is TGTGCCAGCAGTCGAGGCGGGAGGACAAATGAGCAGTTCTTC. This encodes CASSRGGRTNEQFF.

This chain links TRBV4-1 with TRBJ2-7; weak D call: TRBD1 (6 bases). Trimming removed 3 bases from V and 2 bases from J, with 14 bases in between. The V gene's germline CDR1 is MGHRA and CDR2 YSYEKL. CDR3 length equals 15 residues. CDR3 bases: TGCGCCAGCAGCCATGGCAGGACAGCCGCCTACGAGCAGTACTTC. Its translation: CASSHGRTAAYEQYF.

This rearrangement joins TRBV28 to TRBJ2-1, with D tentatively TRBD1 (5 bases). The CDR3 is made up of 12 amino acids. V was trimmed by 5 bases and J by 9 bases, leaving 11 bases between them. Germline loops: CDR1 MDHEN, CDR2 SYDVKM. The CDR3, as DNA: TGTGCCAGCAGTCACCTAGGGGCTGAGCAGTTCTTC. This gives the protein CASSHLGAEQFF.

The chain has TRBV5-1 and TRBJ2-3, with D uncertain. Germline V gene sequence: CDR1 SGHRS, CDR2 YFSETQ. This CDR3 has 15 residues. V lost 5 bases and J lost 0, with 13 bases in between. The chain's CDR3 is CASSRDGFSTDTQYF. The DNA for the CDR3 is TGCGCCAGCAGTCGCGACGGGTTTAGCACAGATACGCAGTATTTT.

This chain links TRBV6-1 with TRBJ1-1; 8 positions match TRBD1. Germline trimming cut 4 bases from V and 5 bases from J; bases unmatched to any gene: 6. The germline CDR1 and CDR2 sequences are MNHNS and SASEGT. This CDR3 has 14 amino acids. The CDR3 nucleotides read TGTGCCAGCAGTGGTTCAGGGGGCGCGACTGAAGCTTTCTTT. Its translation is CASSGSGGATEAFF.

The V call is TRBV5-1, the J call TRBJ2-6; D is undetermined. Germline V gene data show CDR1 as SGHRS and CDR2 as YFSETQ. This CDR3 region has 20 residues. V was shortened by 3 bases and J by 0 bases, with 22 bases between the two germline ends. CDR3 sequence reads: CASSSQPEHQDYSGANVLTF. CDR3 in DNA: TGCGCCAGCAGCTCCCAGCCAGAACACCAGGATTACTCTGGGGCCAACGTCCTGACTTTC.

The genes are TRBV7-9 and TRBJ2-3; D might be TRBD1 (5 bases). The CDR3 consists of 16 residues. The V end lost 0 bases, the J end lost 8 bases, and 18 bases lay between the germline ends. Germline V gene sequence: CDR1 SEHNR, CDR2 FQNEAQ (reference sequence). CDR3: CASSLAYTGGMSTQYF. The CDR3 coding sequence is TGTGCCAGCAGCTTAGCGTATACAGGCGGTATGAGTACGCAGTATTTT.

The chain couples TRBV9 to TRBJ2-2; 10 bases map to TRBD2. Looked up from germline, CDR1 is SGDLS and CDR2 is YYNGEE. V lost 0 bases to trimming and J lost 6 bases; unmatched junction nucleotides: 2. This CDR3 has 15 residues. The CDR3 DNA follows: TGTGCCAGCAGCGTAGAACTAGCGGGATCCGGGGAGCTGTTTTTT. Its protein product is CASSVELAGSGELFF.

This chain uses TRBV5-1 with TRBJ2-5; 7 nucleotides align to TRBD1. Germline V CDR1 and CDR2: SGHRS, YFSETQ. The V segment lost 0 bases and the J segment 1 base; nucleotides outside the gene matches: 6. The CDR3 consists of 16 residues. CDR3 sequence (DNA): TGCGCCAGCAGCTTGGGATGGACAGGCCCCCAAGAGACCCAGTACTTC. It codes for CASSLGWTGPQETQYF.

The table lists this clone with a few counts. V and J are TRBV6-6 and TRBJ1-2; 10 bases align to TRBD1. Trimming took 6 bases from V and 5 from J; bases not matched to a gene: 12. The CDR3 is made up of 16 amino acids. Germline V gene sequence: CDR1 MNHNY, CDR2 SVGAGI (reference sequence). The CDR3: CASSTTGTGEWYGYTF. CDR3 nucleotides: TGTGCCAGCAGCACAACCGGGACAGGGGAGTGGTATGGCTACACCTTC.

This clone was recorded only once. The gene calls are TRBV5-8 and TRBJ1-5; 11 bases agree with TRBD1. With V trimmed by 2 bases and J by 7 bases, 2 bases remained unmatched. This CDR3 is 14 amino acids long. Germline-derived CDR1 and CDR2 are SGHTS and YDEGEE. For the CDR3, the DNA is TGTGCCAGCAGCTTTTGGACAGGGGGCCAGCCCCAGCATTTT. This encodes CASSFWTGGQPQHF.

CDR3 region: CASSLMTGDYGYTF. The CDR3 DNA is TGTGCCAGCTCACTGATGACAGGTGATTATGGCTACACCTTC. The V gene is TRBV18, the J gene TRBJ1-2, with D possibly being TRBD1 (6 bases). This CDR3 comprises 14 residues. CDR1 and CDR2 from the germline V gene are KGHSH and LQKENI. V was clipped by 4 bases and J by 5 bases, with 14 bases between them.

Remarks on this clone: Other DNA sequences within the sample encode an identical CDR3. The CDR3 sequence is CASRMSGTGGAEDSNQPQHF. CDR3 DNA sequence: TGTGCCAGCAGGATGTCCGGGACAGGGGGGGCGGAAGATAGCAATCAGCCCCAGCATTTT. The V and J genes are TRBV27 and TRBJ1-5; 11 bases agree with TRBD1. The ends lost 6 bases at V and 0 bases at J; junction bases unmatched: 16. Germline CDR1 reads MNHEY; CDR2 reads SMNVEV (reference sequence). CDR3 length equals 20 residues.

The chain uses TRBV6-5 and TRBJ2-3; D not certain. The V end was cut by 1 base, the J end by 1 base, with 12 bases between. Germline lookup yields CDR1 MNHEY and CDR2 SVGAGI. This CDR3 comprises 16 residues. The CDR3 is CASSYLLPQGTDTQYF. CDR3 DNA sequence: TGTGCCAGCAGTTACTTGCTACCCCAGGGCACAGATACGCAGTATTTT.

This clone was recorded only once. The same CDR3 also results from other DNA sequences found in this sample. This chain links TRBV4-2 with TRBJ2-1, with 7 bases aligning to TRBD2. The CDR3 covers 17 residues. Germline V CDR1 and CDR2: LGHNA, YNFKEQ. J gave up 1 base and V 0 bases, and 6 bases lay outside the gene matches. The CDR3 DNA follows: TGTGCCAGCAGCCAAGATGGGACTATCGGATCCTACAATGAGCAGTTCTTC. Protein: CASSQDGTIGSYNEQFF.

J is TRBJ2-7 and V is TRBV10-3; 14 nucleotides match TRBD2. The junction had 5 bases not matched to a gene; V was cut back by 6 bases and J by 7 bases. The CDR3 length is 14 residues. Germline loops: CDR1 ENHRY, CDR2 SYGVKD. Here the CDR3 DNA reads TGTGCCATCAGGCCGGGACTAGCGGGAGAAGAGCAGTACTTC. Residues: CAIRPGLAGEEQYF.

This sequence joins TRBV28 and TRBJ2-3; 12 bases are a match to TRBD2. Germline V gene data show CDR1 as MDHEN and CDR2 as SYDVKM. Trimming at V came to 6 bases and at J to 2 bases, leaving 3 bases not matched to a gene. This CDR3 has 15 residues. CDR3 residues: CASRSSGRATDTQYF. CDR3 in DNA: TGTGCCAGCAGGTCTAGCGGGAGGGCCACAGATACGCAGTATTTT.

This chain connects TRBV19 to TRBJ1-2; possibly TRBD1 for D (5 bases). Trimming took off 7 bases at V and 4 bases at J, with 13 bases between the two ends. CDR3 length: 13 amino acids. The germline CDR1 and CDR2 sequences are LNHDA and SQIVND (reference sequence). This CDR3 reads CASTPDRAYGYTF. The DNA for the CDR3 is TGTGCCAGTACCCCAGACAGAGCCTATGGCTACACCTTC. Using reference TRBV19 and TRBJ1-2 for the parts outside the CDR3, the full variable domain is DGGITQSPKYLFRKEGQNVTLSCEQNLNHDAMYWYRQDPGQGLRLIYYSQIVNDFQKGDIAEGYSVSREKKESFPLTVTSAQKNPTAFYLCASTPDRAYGYTFGSGTRLTVV.

The V gene is TRBV5-4, the J gene TRBJ2-7; a weak D match, TRBD1 (5 bases). V lost 3 bases, J lost 0 bases, and 16 bases lay in between. Germline loops: CDR1 SGHNT, CDR2 YYREEE (reference sequence). CDR3 length: 16 amino acids. As DNA, the CDR3 is TGTGCCAGCAGCTCCAGTCTCCAAAGGGGCTCCTACGAGCAGTACTTC. It translates to CASSSSLQRGSYEQYF.

V usage is TRBV10-1 and J usage is TRBJ2-5; D gene unclear. Judging by the DNA end, TRBJ2-7 fits better; the J call may be wrong. There are 13 residues in the CDR3. CDR1 and CDR2 from the germline V gene are WNHNN and SYGVQD (reference sequence). CDR3 residues: CASSPRNAYEQYF. The CDR3 DNA reads as TGCGCCAGCAGTCCGCGAAACGCCTACGAGCAGTACTTC.

V gene TRBV5-4 combines with J gene TRBJ1-1; 8 bases align to TRBD1. Germline CDR1 and CDR2: SGHNT and YYREEE (reference sequence). The CDR3 length is 16 residues. V lost 4 bases to trimming and J lost 0 bases; unmatched junction nucleotides: 8. CDR3 sequence: CASSHGTGGMNTEAFF. In DNA form, the CDR3 reads TGTGCCAGCAGCCATGGGACAGGCGGTATGAACACTGAAGCTTTCTTT.